These T cell receptor beta chains were read from a single sample in a study of T cells in Graves' hyperthyroidism and ophthalmopathy. One entry per CDR3 protein, called by TCRdb with MiXCR from the multiplex PCR reads. Of roughly 180,000 distinct CDR3 sequences in the sample, less than 10% were seen once. Sequencing used blood. All receptors come from a woman younger than 30 with Graves' hyperthyroidism that later progressed to Graves' ophthalmopathy. The CDR3 runs from the conserved cysteine through the conserved F or W. The D gene is left open where the match is weak. The size of a clone is reported for some rows only, either as once, few or many, or as a class for expanded clones.

TGCAGCGTTGCTTGGGGTAGCTCCTACAATGAGCAGTTCTTC	CSVAWGSSYNEQFF	.	many	TRBV29-1	TRBJ2-1
TGTGCCAGCAGCCAATTTTCGGGGGGACTAGCGGGGCACAATGAGCAGTTCTTC	CASSQFSGGLAGHNEQFF	TRBD2	many	TRBV14	TRBJ2-1
TGTGCCAGCAGCACCGACAGGGGGCAAGGCAACGAGCAGTACTTC	CASSTDRGQGNEQYF	TRBD1	many	TRBV27	TRBJ2-7
TGTGCCAGCAGTTACAAGCTACCGTCCTACGAGCAGTACTTC	CASSYKLPSYEQYF	.	many	TRBV6-2/TRBV6-3	TRBJ2-7
TGTGCCAGCTCACCAGCACAGGACACTGAAGCTTTCTTT	CASSPAQDTEAFF	.	few	TRBV18	TRBJ1-1
TGTGCCATCAGTGAGTCACATAGGTCTGGAAACACCATATATTTT	CAISESHRSGNTIYF	.	many	TRBV10-3	TRBJ1-3
TGTGCCAGTAGTATAGATACCGGGAGAATGAACACTGAAGCTTTCTTT	CASSIDTGRMNTEAFF	.	many	TRBV19	TRBJ1-1
TGTGCCATCCTAGCGGGTACGACTAGCACAGATACGCAGTATTTT	CAILAGTTSTDTQYF	TRBD2	many	TRBV6-1	TRBJ2-3
TGTGCCAGCACCAGGCTAGCGGGGACCTACGAGCAGTACTTC	CASTRLAGTYEQYF	TRBD2	many	TRBV6-1	TRBJ2-7
TGTGCCAGCAGTTACGGGCAGAACTATGGCTACACCTTC	CASSYGQNYGYTF	.	few	TRBV6-2/TRBV6-3	TRBJ1-2
TGTGCCAGCAGCTTAGGAAGGGACATATCGCCAGATACGCAGTATTTT	CASSLGRDISPDTQYF	.	many	TRBV11-2	TRBJ2-3
TGTGCCAGCAGCGTAGAACCGGGACAGGGGTTGGGTGGTGCTTTCTTT	CASSVEPGQGLGGAFF	TRBD1	many	TRBV9	TRBJ1-1
TGTGCCAGCAGCCTACCCCTCGTAGGAGACTACAATGAGCAGTTCTTC	CASSLPLVGDYNEQFF	.	many	TRBV9	TRBJ2-1
TGTGCCAGCAGCTTAGGAGCGGTGAGCACAGATACGCAGTATTTT	CASSLGAVSTDTQYF	.	many	TRBV7-3	TRBJ2-3
TGTGCCAGCTCACCTTACTCGCAAGAGACCCAGTACTTC	CASSPYSQETQYF	.	many	TRBV18	TRBJ2-5
TGTGCCACCAGTGATTTAAAGACTAGCGGGAGATCGGGCAATGAGCAGTTCTTC	CATSDLKTSGRSGNEQFF	TRBD2	many	TRBV24-1	TRBJ2-1
TGTGCCAGCAGCCAAGCGCCTCTAGGGTATGGCTACACCTTC	CASSQAPLGYGYTF	.	many	TRBV3-1	TRBJ1-2
TGTGCCAGCAGCGTAGATGACAGGGAAGACTATGGCTACACCTTC	CASSVDDREDYGYTF	TRBD1	few	TRBV9	TRBJ1-2
TGTGCCAGTAGTATAGCCCCCGGGCGGAGCAATCAGCCCCAGCATTTT	CASSIAPGRSNQPQHF	.	many	TRBV19	TRBJ1-5
TGCAGCCCCAGGGGGCTCGGGGAGACCCAGTACTTC	CSPRGLGETQYF	TRBD1	many	TRBV20-1	TRBJ2-5
TGTGCCAGCAGCTTAGTAGGGTCAGCTTTCTTT	CASSLVGSAFF	.	many	TRBV7-9	TRBJ1-1
TGCAGTGCTCGCGGTCGACTAGCGGGGCACAATGAGCAGTTCTTC	CSARGRLAGHNEQFF	TRBD2	many	TRBV20-1	TRBJ2-1
TGTGCCAGCAGCCGGGAGGAAGGGTCCTACGAGCAGTACTTC	CASSREEGSYEQYF	TRBD2	many	TRBV2	TRBJ2-7
TGTGCCAGCAGCTTTGGAGGGGGAGTTTCCTACGAGCAGTACTTC	CASSFGGGVSYEQYF	.	many	TRBV5-6	TRBJ2-7
TGTGCCAGCAGCTTGGAGTTGGGACTAGCGGGAGGGCGGACAGATACGCAGTATTTT	CASSLELGLAGGRTDTQYF	TRBD2	few	TRBV7-8	TRBJ2-3
TGTGCCACCAGCATCCGGGGGAAGGGGACCTACGAGCAGTACTTC	CATSIRGKGTYEQYF	.	many	TRBV15	TRBJ2-7
TGTGCCAGCAGTTACTCAGGGATTCTGAACTATGGCTACACCTTC	CASSYSGILNYGYTF	.	many	TRBV6-5	TRBJ1-2
TGTGCCAGCAGCTTATGGGTTCGTCTAGCGGGGAATGAGCAGTTCTTC	CASSLWVRLAGNEQFF	TRBD2	few	TRBV7-2	TRBJ2-1
TGTGCCAGCAGCGTGGCGGGGGCCGGGGCCAACGTCCTGACTTTC	CASSVAGAGANVLTF	.	.	TRBV5-5	TRBJ2-6
TGTGCCAGCAGCTTATCACAGGGGACGCTCTCTGGAAACACCATATATTTT	CASSLSQGTLSGNTIYF	TRBD1	many	TRBV7-8	TRBJ1-3
TGTGCCAGCAGCCCTGGACAGGGGCGACGAAACACCATATATTTT	CASSPGQGRRNTIYF	TRBD1	many	TRBV7-2	TRBJ1-3
TGTGCCAGCAGCTTTCGGGGACAGGGGAGCTACGAGCAGTACTTC	CASSFRGQGSYEQYF	TRBD1	few	TRBV7-9	TRBJ2-7
TGTGCCAGCAGCTATAGCGGGGGGACCCAAGAGACCCAGTACTTC	CASSYSGGTQETQYF	TRBD2	many	TRBV7-2	TRBJ2-5
TGTGCCAGCAGCCCCCAGGGGGGGGGTTCCTACGAGCAGTACTTC	CASSPQGGGSYEQYF	.	many	TRBV7-8	TRBJ2-7
TGTGCCAGCAGCTTAGAGGGTGGGGTAACTGAAGCTTTCTTT	CASSLEGGVTEAFF	.	few	TRBV7-9	TRBJ1-1
TGTGCCAGCAGCTTTAGTGTGTTTGCCCAAGAGACCCAGTACTTC	CASSFSVFAQETQYF	.	many	TRBV7-9	TRBJ2-5
TGTGCCAGCAGTTACTCGGACCCCGGGGAGCTGTTTTTT	CASSYSDPGELFF	.	many	TRBV6-5	TRBJ2-2
TGTGCCAGTGGCACCGGTTCCCACGAGCAGTACTTC	CASGTGSHEQYF	.	few	TRBV19	TRBJ2-7
TGTGCCAGTAGTATGTTTGGGGGGCCAGGTAATTCACCCCTCCACTTT	CASSMFGGPGNSPLHF	.	many	TRBV19	TRBJ1-6
TGTGCCAGCACCCCGGGGGGGGCAGGCTATAATTCACCCCTCCACTTT	CASTPGGAGYNSPLHF	.	many	TRBV12-3/TRBV12-4	TRBJ1-6
TGTGCCAGCAAATCCCCTTTAGCCAAAAACATTCAGTACTTC	CASKSPLAKNIQYF	.	.	TRBV6-1	TRBJ2-4
TGTGCCAGCAGCCGCGCCCCCGCGGGCGAGTACAATGAGCAGTTCTTC	CASSRAPAGEYNEQFF	.	few	TRBV3-1	TRBJ2-1
TGTGCCAGCAGGAGGACGGGCACTAGCAATCAGCCCCAGCATTTT	CASRRTGTSNQPQHF	.	many	TRBV6-1	TRBJ1-5
TGTGCCAGCAGTTATTGGAAACAGGGGAACACTGAAGCTTTCTTT	CASSYWKQGNTEAFF	.	many	TRBV6-1	TRBJ1-1
TGTGCCAGCAGTGAATTTTTTCGGAAAGCTAACTATGGCTACACCTTC	CASSEFFRKANYGYTF	.	.	TRBV2	TRBJ1-2
TGTGCCAGCAGTTCGCCGGGACTAGTTATCACAGATACGCAGTATTTT	CASSSPGLVITDTQYF	TRBD2	many	TRBV27	TRBJ2-3
TGTGCCAGCAGTCCCTCAGGGGATACGCAGTATTTT	CASSPSGDTQYF	.	many	TRBV12-3/TRBV12-4	TRBJ2-3
TGTGCCAGCAGCCCCCGGCCGTCCCCGGGGCCCAATGAGCAGTTCTTC	CASSPRPSPGPNEQFF	.	many	TRBV7-9	TRBJ2-1
TGCAGTGCTAGAGGTCAAGCGGGAGGGGTAGATACGCAGTATTTT	CSARGQAGGVDTQYF	TRBD2	many	TRBV20-1	TRBJ2-3
TGTGCCAGCGGCCAGGGACAGGGGTTTTCCTACGAGCAGTACTTC	CASGQGQGFSYEQYF	TRBD1	many	TRBV6-1	TRBJ2-7
TGTGCCAGCAGTTTTTCGAGCAGGGGGCCGCAAGAGACCCAGTACTTC	CASSFSSRGPQETQYF	TRBD1	many	TRBV28	TRBJ2-5
TGCAGTGCTAGAGATGGAGTAGCGAGCAATGAGCAGTTCTTC	CSARDGVASNEQFF	.	many	TRBV20-1	TRBJ2-1
TGTGCCTGGAGTCCGTGGGACTATGGCACAGATACGCAGTATTTT	CAWSPWDYGTDTQYF	TRBD2	many	TRBV30	TRBJ2-3
TGTGCCAGCAGGAGCCTAGGAAACACCATATATTTT	CASRSLGNTIYF	.	.	TRBV6-1	TRBJ1-3
TGCAGTGCTAGAGATCGGCTAGCGCCTTCCTACAATGAGCAGTTCTTC	CSARDRLAPSYNEQFF	.	many	TRBV20-1	TRBJ2-1
TGTGCCTGGAGTGTATTGTGGTCTAGCACAGATACGCAGTATTTT	CAWSVLWSSTDTQYF	.	many	TRBV30	TRBJ2-3
TGTGCCATCAGTGAGTCAACTAGCTCCTATAATTCACCCCTCCACTTT	CAISESTSSYNSPLHF	.	many	TRBV10-3	TRBJ1-6
TGTGCCACGGGACCTTTGGGGGTGAACACTGAAGCTTTCTTT	CATGPLGVNTEAFF	.	many	TRBV15	TRBJ1-1
TGTGCCAGCAGCTTAACACAGGGCGGGGGCGGAACCGGGGAGCTGTTTTTT	CASSLTQGGGGTGELFF	.	.	TRBV7-3	TRBJ2-2
TGTGCCAGCAGTTTTACAGGGGGTGTTGAAGCTTTCTTT	CASSFTGGVEAFF	TRBD1	many	TRBV12-3/TRBV12-4	TRBJ1-1